This T cell receptor beta chain originates from a study of cytomegalovirus exposure and HLA in healthy donors. PCR employed 60 Vbeta and 13 Jbeta primers. TCRdb keeps only in-frame clones here, not all; method: immunoSEQ multiplex PCR. In the table there are under 150,000 clones, just over 70% of which are singletons. When sampled, the donors appeared nominally healthy, though they likely had unrecorded immune exposures. Germline V gene lookup returns CDR1 LGHNT and CDR2 FRNRAP. Between the trimmed V and J ends, which lost 2 bases and 4 bases, there was a span of 6 bases. The CDR3 contains 14 residues. A word on this clone: Its antigen is unidentified.

Study-wide findings and caveats: Later analysis suggested most CMV-associated TCR beta chains were HLA-restricted.

The material sequenced was PBMCs. The chain carries TRBV12-5 and TRBJ2-6; D unresolved. The receptor's source is a woman aged 60-75 years in good health and CMV-seropositive. CDR3 nucleotide sequence: TGTGCTAGTGGTTTGTCAGGAGGGGCCAACGTCCTGACTTTC. This codes for CASGLSGGANVLTF.